This is a list of T cell receptor beta chains from one sample in a study of tumor-infiltrating lymphocytes in primary liver carcinoma. TCRdb ran MiXCR on the multiplex PCR reads and lists one entry per CDR3 protein. The sample has around 80,000 distinct CDR3 sequences, approximately 70% seen once. Sequenced input: tumor-adjacent normal liver tissue. Source of these receptors: a man in his forties or fifties with primary liver carcinoma and hepatitis B virus infection. Both conserved end residues are part of each CDR3. The D gene is left open where the match is weak. Not all rows give a size; the values are once, few, many and, for expanded clones, a class.

j_call: TRBJ2-7; clone_size: .; d_call: TRBD1; v_call: TRBV28; cdr3_nt: TGTGCCAGCAGTTTCAGACAGGGACAGGCCTACGAGCAGTACTTC; cdr3_aa: CASSFRQGQAYEQYF
j_call: TRBJ2-2; clone_size: .; d_call: TRBD2; v_call: TRBV25-1; cdr3_nt: TGTGCCAGCAAGGGCCGGGAGGACACCGGGGAGCTGTTTTTT; cdr3_aa: CASKGREDTGELFF
j_call: TRBJ2-1; clone_size: .; d_call: .; v_call: TRBV6-1; cdr3_nt: TGTGCCAGCTGTGGGCTGGCGGACAGCTACAATGAGCAGTTCTTC; cdr3_aa: CASCGLADSYNEQFF
j_call: TRBJ1-1; clone_size: many; d_call: .; v_call: TRBV12-3/TRBV12-4; cdr3_nt: TGTGCCAGCACCCCAGGGAACACTGAAGCTTTCTTT; cdr3_aa: CASTPGNTEAFF
j_call: TRBJ1-2; clone_size: .; d_call: TRBD1; v_call: TRBV12-3/TRBV12-4; cdr3_nt: TGTGCCAGCAGTGCCCGGACAGGGATGTACTATGGCTACACTTTC; cdr3_aa: CASSARTGMYYGYTF
j_call: TRBJ1-1; clone_size: .; d_call: .; v_call: TRBV5-1; cdr3_nt: TGCGCCAGCAGCCCCACACCATTGGAGTCGAACACTGAAGCTTTCTTT; cdr3_aa: CASSPTPLESNTEAFF
j_call: TRBJ2-3; clone_size: .; d_call: TRBD1; v_call: TRBV15; cdr3_nt: TGTGCCACCAGCAGGGACAGGGGATTGACAGATACGCAGTATTTT; cdr3_aa: CATSRDRGLTDTQYF
j_call: TRBJ2-1; clone_size: .; d_call: .; v_call: TRBV29-1; cdr3_nt: TGCAGCGTTGCCGGGACCGGGGACAATGAGCAGTTCTTC; cdr3_aa: CSVAGTGDNEQFF
j_call: TRBJ2-5; clone_size: .; d_call: TRBD1; v_call: TRBV11-1; cdr3_nt: TGTGCCAACAGCGCCCAGCAGGGGGAAGAGACCCAGTACTTC; cdr3_aa: CANSAQQGEETQYF
j_call: TRBJ2-7; clone_size: .; d_call: .; v_call: TRBV12-3/TRBV12-4; cdr3_nt: TGTGCCAACAGTTCCGTAGGGTACGAACAGTACTTC; cdr3_aa: CANSSVGYEQYF
j_call: TRBJ2-7; clone_size: hyperexpanded; d_call: .; v_call: TRBV4-3; cdr3_nt: TGCGCCAGCAGCCAAGATCGGGAGACTCCCTACGAGCAGTACTTC; cdr3_aa: CASSQDRETPYEQYF
j_call: TRBJ1-2; clone_size: many; d_call: .; v_call: TRBV6-1; cdr3_nt: TGTGCCAGCAGTGAAACGAGGCTGGGCTACACCTTC; cdr3_aa: CASSETRLGYTF
j_call: TRBJ2-1; clone_size: .; d_call: .; v_call: TRBV28; cdr3_nt: TGTGCCAGCAGTTTAGGGGGTTTCGACAATGAGCAGTTCTTC; cdr3_aa: CASSLGGFDNEQFF
j_call: TRBJ1-5; clone_size: many; d_call: TRBD1; v_call: TRBV30; cdr3_nt: TGTGCCTGGAGTGGGACAGGGAATCAGCCCCAGCATTTT; cdr3_aa: CAWSGTGNQPQHF
j_call: TRBJ2-3; clone_size: few; d_call: TRBD2; v_call: TRBV11-2; cdr3_nt: TGTGCCAGCAGCGCTAGCGGGAGGGCCATAGATACGCAGTATTTT; cdr3_aa: CASSASGRAIDTQYF
j_call: TRBJ2-1; clone_size: once; d_call: .; v_call: TRBV5-5; cdr3_nt: TGTGCCAGCAACTTGATTCTCGGACGGTACAATGAGCAGTTCTTC; cdr3_aa: CASNLILGRYNEQFF
j_call: TRBJ2-7; clone_size: medium-sized; d_call: TRBD2; v_call: TRBV4-1; cdr3_nt: TGCGCCAGCAGCCAAGAACTAGCGGGAGGATACGAGCAGTACTTC; cdr3_aa: CASSQELAGGYEQYF
j_call: TRBJ2-7; clone_size: .; d_call: TRBD1; v_call: TRBV11-2; cdr3_nt: TGTGCCAGCAGCCTTGGGACAGGAGGGCCCTACAAGCGGTATTTC; cdr3_aa: CASSLGTGGPYKRYF
j_call: TRBJ2-3; clone_size: few; d_call: .; v_call: TRBV11-1; cdr3_nt: TGTGCCAGCAGCCTCGGGATTAGCACACAAACAGATACACAGTATTTT; cdr3_aa: CASSLGISTQTDTQYF
j_call: TRBJ2-7; clone_size: .; d_call: TRBD1; v_call: TRBV19; cdr3_nt: TGTGCCAGTAGTATATCCGGACAGGGTATCCACGAGCAGTACTTC; cdr3_aa: CASSISGQGIHEQYF
j_call: TRBJ2-1; clone_size: .; d_call: TRBD2; v_call: TRBV11-2; cdr3_nt: TGTGCCAGCAACCCTCGGACTAGCGGGAGGGCCCCCTACAATGATCAGCTCTTC; cdr3_aa: CASNPRTSGRAPYNDQLF
j_call: TRBJ1-4; clone_size: .; d_call: .; v_call: TRBV13; cdr3_nt: TGTGCCAGCAGCCACCCCACTAATGAAAAACTGTTTTTT; cdr3_aa: CASSHPTNEKLFF
j_call: TRBJ2-2; clone_size: .; d_call: .; v_call: TRBV24-1; cdr3_nt: TGTGCCACCAGTACAGGGAGGGCTTTCACCGGGGAGCTGTTTTTT; cdr3_aa: CATSTGRAFTGELFF
j_call: TRBJ2-1; clone_size: many; d_call: TRBD2; v_call: TRBV4-1; cdr3_nt: TGCGCCAGCAGCCAAGATAGGAGGGCTAGCGGGAGCTCCTACAATGAGCAGTTCTTC; cdr3_aa: CASSQDRRASGSSYNEQFF
j_call: TRBJ2-7; clone_size: .; d_call: .; v_call: TRBV4-2; cdr3_nt: TGTACCAGCAGCCAGGACGCAGGGGCCTACGAGCAGTACTTC; cdr3_aa: CTSSQDAGAYEQYF
j_call: TRBJ1-1; clone_size: few; d_call: .; v_call: TRBV29-1; cdr3_nt: TGCAGCGTTGGATCGGGCAGCATAGCTGAAGCTTTCTTT; cdr3_aa: CSVGSGSIAEAFF
j_call: TRBJ2-2; clone_size: .; d_call: TRBD2; v_call: TRBV12-3/TRBV12-4; cdr3_nt: TGTGCCAGCAGTTCAGAACTAGCGCACACTGGGGAGCTGTTTTTT; cdr3_aa: CASSSELAHTGELFF
j_call: TRBJ2-3; clone_size: many; d_call: .; v_call: TRBV11-1; cdr3_nt: TGTGCCAGCAGCTCTGGGGGAAGCTCTGTTGGAGTCCGCACAGATACGCAGTATTTT; cdr3_aa: CASSSGGSSVGVRTDTQYF
j_call: TRBJ2-3; clone_size: .; d_call: .; v_call: TRBV9; cdr3_nt: TGTGCCAGCAGCGTAGAATCGGAATCTAGCACAGATACGCAGTATTTT; cdr3_aa: CASSVESESSTDTQYF
j_call: TRBJ2-2; clone_size: once; d_call: .; v_call: TRBV6-5; cdr3_nt: TGTGCCAGCAGTATATTAACTAGCAGGAGGCCCAGGGAGCTGTTTTTT; cdr3_aa: CASSILTSRRPRELFF
j_call: TRBJ2-7; clone_size: once; d_call: .; v_call: TRBV11-2; cdr3_nt: TGTGCCAGCAGCCTAGGTTTTATGGCGGGGTTGAACGAGCAGTATTTC; cdr3_aa: CASSLGFMAGLNEQYF
j_call: TRBJ2-1; clone_size: few; d_call: .; v_call: TRBV11-2; cdr3_nt: TGTGACAGCACCTTAGAGCTCCTAGTGGGAATGAATGTGCAGTTCTTC; cdr3_aa: CDSTLELLVGMNVQFF
j_call: TRBJ2-7; clone_size: few; d_call: .; v_call: TRBV6-1; cdr3_nt: TGTGCCAGCAGTGAAGGGGGCGCAGTCTACGAGCAGAACTTC; cdr3_aa: CASSEGGAVYEQNF
j_call: TRBJ1-5; clone_size: .; d_call: .; v_call: TRBV11-2; cdr3_nt: TGTGCCAGCAGCCGATCGCCGAGACTAGCGGGAGAGAGGACAGATACGCAGCATTTT; cdr3_aa: CASSRSPRLAGERTDTQHF
j_call: TRBJ2-7; clone_size: medium-sized; d_call: .; v_call: TRBV6-2/TRBV6-3; cdr3_nt: TGTGCCAGCAGTTACGAGGTACCCTACGAGCAGTACTTC; cdr3_aa: CASSYEVPYEQYF
j_call: TRBJ2-6; clone_size: .; d_call: TRBD2; v_call: TRBV5-4; cdr3_nt: TGTGCCAGCAGCCTTGGACTAGTTGGGGTCAACGTCCTGACTTTC; cdr3_aa: CASSLGLVGVNVLTF
j_call: TRBJ2-7; clone_size: .; d_call: .; v_call: TRBV7-8; cdr3_nt: TGTACCAGCAACGTAATCGTGGGGAGCCGGGGGGAGCAGTACTTC; cdr3_aa: CTSNVIVGSRGEQYF
j_call: TRBJ2-1; clone_size: once; d_call: .; v_call: TRBV7-8; cdr3_nt: TGTGCAAGCAGCTTGTTAGGGGGTAACGTGAGAACCAATGAGCAGTTCTTC; cdr3_aa: CASSLLGGNVRTNEQFF
j_call: TRBJ1-5; clone_size: .; d_call: TRBD1; v_call: TRBV16; cdr3_nt: TGTGCCAGCAGTCAGTCTCAGGGGGCGAGACAGTCCCAGCATTTT; cdr3_aa: CASSQSQGARQSQHF
j_call: TRBJ1-5; clone_size: .; d_call: .; v_call: TRBV6-1; cdr3_nt: TGTGTCGGCAGTAAAATCTCCTATAGCAATCAGCCCCAGCATTTT; cdr3_aa: CVGSKISYSNQPQHF
j_call: TRBJ2-7; clone_size: .; d_call: TRBD1; v_call: TRBV6-6; cdr3_nt: TGTGCCAGCACTGGGGGACAGCCCTACGAGCAGTACTTC; cdr3_aa: CASTGGQPYEQYF
j_call: TRBJ1-6; clone_size: many; d_call: .; v_call: TRBV5-6; cdr3_nt: TGTGCCAGCAGCCCAAGGACTCCAGTGAATTCACCCCTCCACTTT; cdr3_aa: CASSPRTPVNSPLHF
j_call: TRBJ2-1; clone_size: .; d_call: TRBD2; v_call: TRBV12-3/TRBV12-4; cdr3_nt: TGTGCCGGCAGTTATGGACTAGCGGGAGCGGCTGACGAGCAGTTCTTC; cdr3_aa: CAGSYGLAGAADEQFF
j_call: TRBJ2-3; clone_size: .; d_call: TRBD2; v_call: TRBV10-2; cdr3_nt: TGTGCCAGCAGTGAGTCAAAAGCGGGAGTGCATACGCAGTATTTT; cdr3_aa: CASSESKAGVHTQYF
j_call: TRBJ2-2; clone_size: few; d_call: .; v_call: TRBV4-3; cdr3_nt: TGCGCCAGCAGCCAAGATAAGGGAACGAACACCGGGGAGCTGTTTTTT; cdr3_aa: CASSQDKGTNTGELFF
j_call: TRBJ2-7; clone_size: .; d_call: .; v_call: TRBV6-5; cdr3_nt: TGTGTCAGCAGTTACTCGGGGGAGGGGGGCTACGAGCGGTACTTC; cdr3_aa: CVSSYSGEGGYERYF
j_call: TRBJ2-1; clone_size: medium-sized; d_call: TRBD1; v_call: TRBV6-2/TRBV6-3; cdr3_nt: TGTGCCAGCAGTTCGGGAGAGGGGACAGGGGTGGCTAATGAGCAGTTCTTC; cdr3_aa: CASSSGEGTGVANEQFF
j_call: TRBJ2-7; clone_size: once; d_call: .; v_call: TRBV11-3; cdr3_nt: TGTGCCAGCAGTTTAGCACCCAGCGGCGAGCAGTACTTC; cdr3_aa: CASSLAPSGEQYF
j_call: TRBJ2-7; clone_size: .; d_call: .; v_call: TRBV5-6; cdr3_nt: TGTGCCAACAGCTTGGCCACGGAACAGGGTTACGAGCAGTACTTC; cdr3_aa: CANSLATEQGYEQYF
j_call: TRBJ2-5; clone_size: .; d_call: TRBD2; v_call: TRBV4-3; cdr3_nt: TGCGCTAGCAGCCAGGGAGTAGCGGGAGGTAGGGAGACCCAGTACTTC; cdr3_aa: CASSQGVAGGRETQYF
j_call: TRBJ1-5; clone_size: .; d_call: .; v_call: TRBV12-3/TRBV12-4; cdr3_nt: TGTGCCAGCAGTTTTCGGCTGAGCAATCAGCCCCAGCTTTTT; cdr3_aa: CASSFRLSNQPQLF
j_call: TRBJ1-2; clone_size: few; d_call: .; v_call: TRBV29-1; cdr3_nt: TGCAGCGTTGGGCAGGGCTGGGATATGGGCTATGGCTACACCTTC; cdr3_aa: CSVGQGWDMGYGYTF
j_call: TRBJ2-7; clone_size: .; d_call: TRBD2; v_call: TRBV4-2; cdr3_nt: TGTGACAGCAGGCAAGCGGCTAGCGGGGTTTCCTACGAGCAGTATTTC; cdr3_aa: CDSRQAASGVSYEQYF
j_call: TRBJ2-5; clone_size: .; d_call: .; v_call: TRBV7-9; cdr3_nt: TGTGCCAGCAACCTGAAAGAGGCCCAGTACTTC; cdr3_aa: CASNLKEAQYF